A selection of T cell receptor beta chains follows, all from one sample in a study of cytomegalovirus exposure and HLA in healthy donors. The table came from immunoSEQ multiplex PCR; TCRdb's copy has only in-frame clones and leaves some out. The profile shows about 71,000 clones, over 60% of them singletons. The sample taken for sequencing was PBMCs. These receptor sequences come from a man aged 35 to 55 in good health and CMV-seropositive. Both conserved end residues are part of each CDR3. D genes are given only for firm matches. Clone size is given for some rows only: seen once, a few or many times, or a class if the clone is expanded.

J gene | V gene | clone size | D gene | CDR3 DNA | CDR3 protein
TRBJ1-2 | TRBV19 | - | - | TGTGCCAGTAGCCCATTGGGAGCTAACTATGGCTACACCTTC | CASSPLGANYGYTF
TRBJ1-6 | TRBV30 | - | - | TGTGCCTGGAGTGTACCCCAGGGTCTCTATCTCTCACCCCTCCACTTT | CAWSVPQGLYLSPLHF
TRBJ2-7 | TRBV5-1 | - | - | TGCGCCAGCAGCAAAGCCACCGGGACTCACGCCTACGAGCAGTACTTC | CASSKATGTHAYEQYF
TRBJ2-3 | TRBV7-9 | - | TRBD2 | TGTGCCAGCAGCCCGACTAGCGGGGGCCTCCCCACAGATACGCAGTATTTT | CASSPTSGGLPTDTQYF
TRBJ1-1 | TRBV5-6 | - | - | TGTGCCAGCAGCTTATTCGGGGGGGCGTTGAACACTGAAGCTTTCTTT | CASSLFGGALNTEAFF
TRBJ2-3 | TRBV27 | once | - | TGTGCCAGCAGTTTAAAGGGCAGGGTGCAGTATTTT | CASSLKGRVQYF
TRBJ2-3 | TRBV11-3 | - | - | TGTGCCAGCAGCCCTAGAGGACTCAGCACAGATACGCAGTATTTT | CASSPRGLSTDTQYF
TRBJ2-7 | TRBV29-1 | once | TRBD1 | TGCAGCGTGGGAGGACAGGGCCGTAAGGAGCAGTACTTC | CSVGGQGRKEQYF
TRBJ1-1 | TRBV6-5 | - | TRBD1 | TGTGCCAGCAGTTACTCAACAGGGGCTCGTGAAGCTTTCTTT | CASSYSTGAREAFF
TRBJ1-2 | TRBV5-4 | - | - | TGTGCCAGCAGCTTACTGCTTCAGGGAAGCGGCTACACCTTC | CASSLLLQGSGYTF
TRBJ2-7 | TRBV28 | - | - | TGTGCCAGCTTGACGGAGGGCAACTACGAGCAGTACTTC | CASLTEGNYEQYF
TRBJ1-3 | TRBV7-8 | - | TRBD1 | TGTGCCAGCAGCTTAGCGCAGACAGGGTCAAACACCATATATTTT | CASSLAQTGSNTIYF
TRBJ1-4 | TRBV7-6 | - | - | TGTGCCAGCAGCTTAGAAGGGGGTTTAGCTAATGAAAAACTGTTTTTT | CASSLEGGLANEKLFF
TRBJ1-1 | TRBV5-8 | few | - | TGTGCCAGCAGCTTCCCAGGAACGAACACTGAAGCTTTCTTT | CASSFPGTNTEAFF
TRBJ1-1 | TRBV27 | few | - | TGTGCCAGCAGTGTTAACAGGGATACCACTGAAGCTTTCTTT | CASSVNRDTTEAFF
TRBJ1-2 | TRBV30 | few | TRBD1 | TGTGCCTGGAGGGTGGGCAGGGGGATTGATGGCTACACCTTC | CAWRVGRGIDGYTF
TRBJ1-6 | TRBV15 | - | - | TGTGCCACCAGCAGAGGTCCTTCGGAGAGCTCACCCCTCCACTTT | CATSRGPSESSPLHF
TRBJ1-1 | TRBV30 | - | - | TGTGCCTGGGAAACAGGGCAAATTCTAAACTCTGAAGCTTTCTTT | CAWETGQILNSEAFF
TRBJ2-7 | TRBV19 | - | TRBD1 | TGTGCCAGTAGTATGAAGGCAGGGGGCGACGAGCAGTACTTC | CASSMKAGGDEQYF
TRBJ2-1 | TRBV5-6 | - | - | TGTGCCAGCAGCGGCTCATTCGGGACACCCTACAATGAGCAGTTCTTC | CASSGSFGTPYNEQFF
TRBJ1-4 | TRBV5-1 | - | - | TGCGCCAGCAGCTTGGACTTGAATGAAAAACTGTTTTTT | CASSLDLNEKLFF
TRBJ2-7 | TRBV6-5 | - | - | TGTGCCAGCAGTTACTCTTACTCGTCTACCTACGAGCAGTACTTC | CASSYSYSSTYEQYF
TRBJ1-2 | TRBV6-5 | - | - | TGTGCCAGCAGCTCTGGACAGTCCCGGGGCTACACCTTC | CASSSGQSRGYTF
TRBJ1-5 | TRBV19 | - | TRBD1 | TGTGCCAGTCGGTCGACAGGGAGCAATCAGCCCCAGCATTTT | CASRSTGSNQPQHF
TRBJ1-1 | TRBV6-1 | - | TRBD1 | TGTGCCAGCAGGCCCGCAGGGGGGATGAACACTGAAGCTTTCTTT | CASRPAGGMNTEAFF
TRBJ2-7 | TRBV2 | - | TRBD1 | TGTGCCAGCAGGTTTCGACAGGGAACTAGCTCCTACGAGCAGTACTTC | CASRFRQGTSSYEQYF
TRBJ1-2 | TRBV7-8 | - | TRBD1 | TGTGCCAGCAGCTTAGGGGGACAGATCTATGGCTACACCTTC | CASSLGGQIYGYTF
TRBJ1-2 | TRBV5-1 | - | - | TGCGCCAGCAGTCAGGGCGGACCAGGCTATGGCTACACCTTC | CASSQGGPGYGYTF
TRBJ1-2 | TRBV15 | - | TRBD1 | TGTGCCACCAGCTTATACCAGGGGGACTATGGCTACACCTTC | CATSLYQGDYGYTF
TRBJ2-3 | TRBV30 | many | TRBD2 | TGTGCCTGGGGGACTAGCGGGAGCACAGATACGCAGTATTTT | CAWGTSGSTDTQYF
TRBJ1-2 | TRBV7-2 | - | - | TGTGCCAGCAGCTTACACAGGCAAGGGGCTGGGAACTATGGCTACACCTTC | CASSLHRQGAGNYGYTF
TRBJ1-5 | TRBV2 | - | - | TGTGCCAGCAGTGAACCGTCTGACACCCTTAGCAATCAGCCCCAGCATTTT | CASSEPSDTLSNQPQHF
TRBJ1-1 | TRBV18 | - | - | TGTGCCAGCTCACTGATGCGGGGGAACACTGAAGCTTTCTTT | CASSLMRGNTEAFF
TRBJ1-1 | TRBV4-1 | - | TRBD1 | TGCGCCAGCAGCCAAGGACAGGGGCCCACTGAAGCTTTCTTT | CASSQGQGPTEAFF
TRBJ1-1 | TRBV27 | - | TRBD1 | TGTGCCAGCAGTTCGCCGACAGGGGGCCCAGACACTGAAGCTTTCTTT | CASSSPTGGPDTEAFF
TRBJ1-5 | TRBV30 | few | TRBD1 | TGTGCCTGGAGTGCGACAGGGAGGAGCAATCAGCCCCAGCATTTT | CAWSATGRSNQPQHF
TRBJ1-1 | TRBV11-2 | - | - | TGTGCCAGCAGCTTGGGGGCCCCGAACACTGAAGCTTTCTTT | CASSLGAPNTEAFF
TRBJ2-1 | TRBV11-2 | - | - | TGTGCCAGCAGCTTAGAAGCTAAAAGTTGGCAGTTCTTC | CASSLEAKSWQFF
TRBJ1-2 | TRBV6-1 | - | - | TGTGCCAGCAGTGAAGCAACAGCCCACTATGGCTACACCTTC | CASSEATAHYGYTF
TRBJ1-4 | TRBV27 | once | - | TGTGCCAGCAGTTTAAAGGGGTTTAATGAAAAACTGTTTTTT | CASSLKGFNEKLFF
TRBJ2-3 | TRBV7-8 | - | - | TGTGCCAGCAGCAGTCAGAATACGCAGTATTTT | CASSSQNTQYF
TRBJ2-2 | TRBV4-3 | - | TRBD1 | TGCGCCAGCAGCCAAGATGGGACAGGGGGCACCGGGGAGCTGTTTTTT | CASSQDGTGGTGELFF
TRBJ1-1 | TRBV4-1 | few | - | TGCGCCAGCAGCCAACGGCAGGGCGGAGAAGCTTTCTTT | CASSQRQGGEAFF
TRBJ2-5 | TRBV11-2 | - | TRBD1 | TGTGCCAGCAGCGCCCATCCGGGACAGGGTGGAGAGACCCAGTACTTC | CASSAHPGQGGETQYF
TRBJ2-7 | TRBV19 | few | TRBD2 | TGTGCCAGTAGTGCCACCGGGACTAGCGGGAGCTCCTACGAGCAGTACTTC | CASSATGTSGSSYEQYF
TRBJ1-1 | TRBV5-1 | - | - | TGCGCCAGCAGCCCTGGACTGGTTAACACTGAAGCTTTCTTT | CASSPGLVNTEAFF
TRBJ1-5 | TRBV4-3 | - | - | TGCGCCAGCAGCCAAGATCTCGACAGCCATCAGCCCCAGCATTTT | CASSQDLDSHQPQHF
TRBJ1-1 | TRBV27 | - | TRBD1 | TGTGCCAGCAGACCCGGACAGGTTCTCGCTGAAGCTTTCTTT | CASRPGQVLAEAFF
TRBJ1-1 | TRBV6-5 | few | TRBD1 | TGTGCCAGCAGTTCGGACAGGGGAGCTTTCTTT | CASSSDRGAFF
TRBJ2-2 | TRBV5-1 | - | TRBD1 | TGCGCCAGCAGCTTCTCGGACAGGGGTGATTTCCAGAGGGAGCTGTTTTTT | CASSFSDRGDFQRELFF
TRBJ1-1 | TRBV6-5 | - | - | TGTGCCAGCAGAATAACCGGGACACAGAACACTGAAGCTTTCTTT | CASRITGTQNTEAFF